The 21 T cell receptor beta chains listed next were all sequenced from one sample in a study of Tregs in tolerant kidney transplant recipients (dated by TCRdb to the late 2010s). The library was produced with the immunoSEQ multiplex PCR assay. TCRdb obtained this table from immuneACCESS and retained in-frame rearrangements with V and J assigned. These tables miss some clones; where compared with another copy, unresolved V genes account for less than half of the shortfall, and the remainder is unexplained. Counted in this sample were some 250,000 clones; around 81% of them appeared once. About 0.68% of the sample is held by the ten biggest clonotypes. The sequenced sample was CD4+ T cells from blood. These receptors were obtained from a human donor in good health.

J is TRBJ1-2 and V is TRBV5-1; TRBD1 matches at 8 bases. The CDR3 contains 17 residues. Germline CDR1 is SGHRS and CDR2 is YFSETQ. The junction had 7 bases not matched to a gene; V was cut back by 0 bases and J by 0 bases. DNA for the CDR3: TGCGCCAGCAGCTTGGGCTACAGGGGGGCTGCTAACTATGGCTACACCTTC. Its translation: CASSLGYRGAANYGYTF.

This clone was seen a few times. The J gene is TRBJ1-3, the V gene TRBV6-5; TRBD1 matches 8 bases. Germline CDR1 MNHEY, CDR2 SVGAGI. Trimming cost V 0 bases and J 2 bases; bases outside gene matches: 3. This CDR3 comprises 16 residues. The CDR3 DNA follows: TGTGCCAGCAGTTACTCCTGGACAGGGACTGGAAACACCATATATTTT. Translating gives CASSYSWTGTGNTIYF.

This chain connects TRBV6-6 to TRBJ1-2, with TRBD1 matching over 8 bases. V shed 2 bases and J 8 bases; nucleotides not matched to a gene: 10. The CDR3 length is 15 residues. Germline CDR1 and CDR2: MNHNY and SVGAGI (reference sequence). The CDR3 DNA reads TGTGCCAGCAGTTACATCGGACAGGGAGCGGGCGGCTACACCTTC. The encoded protein is CASSYIGQGAGGYTF.

The chain couples TRBV7-9 to TRBJ1-4, with 10 positions matching TRBD1. The germline V gene has CDR1 SEHNR and CDR2 FQNEAQ (reference sequence). The CDR3 contains 17 residues. V lost 3 bases to trimming and J lost 0 bases; unmatched junction nucleotides: 4. Here the CDR3 DNA reads TGTGCCAGCAGCTTGACAGGGGGCTGGGCAACTAATGAAAAACTGTTTTTT. Its translation is CASSLTGGWATNEKLFF.

Points on this clone: The sample holds other DNA sequences that translate to the same CDR3. The chain couples TRBV6-1 to TRBJ2-7; D is undetermined. The V and J ends lost 8 bases and 2 bases respectively, with 16 bases between them. Germline assignment: CDR1 MNHNS and CDR2 SASEGT. This CDR3 contains 14 residues. CDR3 nucleotide sequence: TGTGCCAGCGGGCGGACGGCCTCCGCCTACGAGCAGTACTTC. This encodes CASGRTASAYEQYF.

As to this clone: Other DNA sequences of this sample code for an identical CDR3. The V call is TRBV5-1, the J call TRBJ2-3; D is perhaps TRBD1 or TRBD2 (6 bases each). The CDR3 is made up of 14 amino acids. Trimming shortened V by 3 bases and J by 6 bases, and 14 bases separated the two germline ends. Per the germline V gene, CDR1 is SGHRS and CDR2 is YFSETQ. The CDR3 reads CASSSQGRTDTQYF. Written as DNA, the CDR3 is TGCGCCAGCAGCTCCCAGGGGAGGACGGATACGCAGTATTTT.

This chain links TRBV9 with TRBJ2-2; TRBD2 matches 14 bases. Germline V gives CDR1 SGDLS, CDR2 YYNGEE. CDR3 length: 18 amino acids. V was pared by 3 bases and J by 6 bases, with 10 bases of the junction left unmatched. CDR3 region: CASSAFGTSGGVAGELFF. The CDR3, as DNA: TGTGCCAGCAGCGCATTCGGGACTAGCGGGGGAGTCGCCGGGGAGCTGTTTTTT.

The chain couples TRBV4-2 to TRBJ2-7, with 12 bases aligning to TRBD2. The CDR3 contains 15 residues. V was pared by 4 bases and J by 6 bases, with 7 bases of the junction left unmatched. From germline, CDR1 is LGHNA and CDR2 YNFKEQ. In DNA form, the CDR3 reads TGTGCCAGCAGCCGCCGACTAGCGGGAGATTCCGAGCAGTACTTC. As protein: CASSRRLAGDSEQYF.

The gene calls are TRBV19 and TRBJ2-7; possible D gene TRBD2, 6 bases. V was clipped by 3 bases and J by 3 bases, with 9 bases between them. This CDR3 has 13 residues. The germline gives CDR1 LNHDA, CDR2 SQIVND (reference sequence). The DNA for the CDR3 is TGTGCCAGTAGTATCGGAGGGTACTACGAGCAGTACTTC. Encoded protein: CASSIGGYYEQYF.

The DNA for the CDR3 is TGTGCCTCGGAGACTAACTATGGCTACACCTTC. Its translation: CASETNYGYTF. The chain joins TRBV30 to TRBJ1-2, with D unresolved. The CDR3 contains 11 residues. With 7 bases removed from V and 0 bases from J, the gap between germline ends came to 6 bases. The germline V gene encodes CDR1 GTSNPN and CDR2 SVGIG (reference sequence).

V usage is TRBV5-1 and J usage is TRBJ2-5; 8 nucleotides agree with TRBD2. This CDR3 has 16 amino acids. CDR1 is SGHRS, CDR2 YFSETQ, per germline. V gave up 4 bases and J gave up 2 bases; unmatched junction bases: 10. Here the CDR3 reads CASSPSAGTSQETQYF. The CDR3 region has the DNA TGCGCCAGCAGCCCATCCGCCGGGACTAGTCAAGAGACCCAGTACTTC.

The rearrangement links TRBV29-1 to TRBJ2-4; 12 bases are shared with TRBD2. CDR1 is SQVTM and CDR2 is ANQGSEA in the germline V gene. Losses at the gene ends were 4 bases for V and 5 bases for J; bases not matched to a gene: 15. CDR3 length: 18 amino acids. CDR3 loop: CSVGGRASGRAGENIQYF. CDR3 DNA sequence: TGCAGCGTTGGAGGAAGGGCTAGCGGGAGGGCGGGCGAAAACATTCAGTACTTC.

The chain joins TRBV29-1 to TRBJ2-7; the D gene could be TRBD1 or TRBD2 (5 bases each). The V end was cut by 6 bases, the J end by 6 bases, with 12 bases between. Germline-derived CDR1 and CDR2 are SQVTM and ANQGSEA. This CDR3 contains 11 residues. The CDR3 nucleotides read TGCAGCGTCCGGGACCCTCTCGAGCAGTACTTC. As protein: CSVRDPLEQYF.

The chain has TRBV27 and TRBJ2-3; weak D call: TRBD2 (5 bases). Germline V gives CDR1 MNHEY, CDR2 SMNVEV (reference sequence). Deletions cut 3 bases from V and 0 bases from J, with 10 bases between. This CDR3 contains 15 residues. The CDR3 DNA reads as TGTGCCAGCAGTTTTCGGACGGGGAGCACAGATACGCAGTATTTT. Translating gives CASSFRTGSTDTQYF.

The chain recombines TRBV29-1 with TRBJ2-1, with D uncertain. The germline V gene encodes CDR1 SQVTM and CDR2 ANQGSEA. The CDR3 extends over 12 amino acids. The ends were cut back, 4 bases at V and 14 bases at J, with 18 bases in the middle. This chain's CDR3 is CSVVGQTLREFF. In DNA form, the CDR3 reads TGCAGCGTTGTAGGTCAGACTTTACGGGAGTTCTTC.

The J gene is TRBJ2-5, the V gene TRBV2; maybe TRBD2 (6 bases). Germline V gene lookup returns CDR1 SNHLY and CDR2 FYNNEI. CDR3 size: 15 residues. V dropped 6 bases and J dropped 1 base, with 15 bases sitting between them. CDR3 bases: TGTGCCAGCAGGGGAGGCGCTATCATCCAAGAGACCCAGTACTTC. This translates into CASRGGAIIQETQYF.

The J gene is TRBJ1-5, the V gene TRBV5-6; 7 bases fit TRBD1. CDR3 size: 17 residues. The V gene's germline CDR1 is SGHDT and CDR2 YYEEEE. Trimming cost V 3 bases and J 0 bases; bases outside gene matches: 9. The DNA of the CDR3 is TGTGCCAGCAGCTCCGGGACAGCGGAACATAGCAATCAGCCCCAGCATTTT. Translated: CASSSGTAEHSNQPQHF.

The chain employs TRBV5-1 and TRBJ2-7, with D hard to call. Germline assignment: CDR1 SGHRS and CDR2 YFSETQ. The ends were cut back, 3 bases at V and 1 base at J, with 8 bases in the middle. The CDR3 spans 13 residues. The CDR3 DNA follows: TGCGCCAGCAGCTCTGGGCAGTCCTACGAGCAGTACTTC. Translation gives CASSSGQSYEQYF.

This clone was counted only a few times. The chain is built from TRBV4-1 and TRBJ1-2; D gene ambiguous. V was trimmed by 0 bases and J by 3 bases, leaving 14 bases between them. The CDR3 consists of 16 residues. Germline V gene data show CDR1 as MGHRA and CDR2 as YSYEKL. CDR3 residues: CASSQDNNWRHYGYTF. The CDR3 bases are TGCGCCAGCAGCCAAGATAACAACTGGCGTCACTATGGCTACACCTTC.

This clone was seen more than once but under ten times. The chain combines TRBV5-4 with TRBJ1-5, with 12 bases matching TRBD1. The CDR3 spans 15 residues. V dropped 4 bases and J dropped 7; count of bases not matched to a gene: 6. The germline V gene encodes CDR1 SGHNT and CDR2 YYREEE (reference sequence). Written as DNA, the CDR3 is TGTGCCAGCAGCAGGGACAGGGGGCAGGGACAGCCCCAGCATTTT. Protein product: CASSRDRGQGQPQHF.

This chain links TRBV18 with TRBJ1-5; TRBD1 matches 9 bases. Trimming cost V 2 bases and J 1 base; bases outside gene matches: 3. The CDR3 totals 16 residues. Germline loops: CDR1 KGHSH, CDR2 LQKENI. The DNA of the CDR3 is TGTGCCAGCTCACCAGGGACAGGGTCAAGCAATCAGCCCCAGCATTTT. This encodes CASSPGTGSSNQPQHF. The entire variable domain, with the rest obtained from reference TRBV18 and TRBJ1-5, is as follows: NAGVMQNPRHLVRRRGQEARLRCSPMKGHSHVYWYRQLPEEGLKFMVYLQKENIIDESGMPKERFSAEFPKEGPSILRIQQVVRGDSAAYFCASSPGTGSSNQPQHFGDGTRLSIL.